A selection of T cell receptor beta chains follows, all from one sample in a study of cytomegalovirus exposure and HLA in healthy donors. Profiled with immunoSEQ multiplex PCR; TCRdb holds only in-frame clones, not every one. The table has 95,000 to 110,000 clones, roughly 79% seen once. Material for sequencing was PBMCs. These receptors all stem from a man aged 60 to 69 in good health and CMV-seropositive. Each CDR3 is given with its conserved first and last residue. The order of the fields is V gene, clone size, D gene, J gene, CDR3 DNA, CDR3 protein. D genes are given only for firm matches. Clone sizes are given selectively: once, few, many, or a class where the clone is expanded.

TRBV10-1,NA,TRBD1,TRBJ2-3,TGCGCCAGCAGTTCTAGGGGGCGGGATACGCAGTATTTT,CASSSRGRDTQYF
TRBV18,once,NA,TRBJ1-1,TGTGCCAGCTCACCATCGAGACTGGGGGCAAAAGGAACTGAAGCTTTCTTT,CASSPSRLGAKGTEAFF
TRBV5-4,NA,NA,TRBJ1-2,TGTGCCAGCAGCTTGGTAGGGGCCTATGGCTACACCTTC,CASSLVGAYGYTF
TRBV6-6,NA,TRBD2,TRBJ2-1,TGTGCCAGCAGCGGGGGGAGCTCCTACAATGAGCAGTTCTTC,CASSGGSSYNEQFF
TRBV5-1,NA,TRBD2,TRBJ2-5,TGCGCCAGCAGCTTGGCGGGGAGTTACGGGGGGACCCAAGAGACCCAGTACTTC,CASSLAGSYGGTQETQYF
TRBV18,NA,TRBD1,TRBJ2-5,TGTGCCAGCTCACCACTATTGACAGGGGAGGAGACCCAGTACTTC,CASSPLLTGEETQYF
TRBV6-5,NA,TRBD1,TRBJ2-3,TGTGCCAGCAGATCTCCGGGACAGGGGTTAGATACGCAGTATTTT,CASRSPGQGLDTQYF
TRBV2,NA,NA,TRBJ1-1,TGTGCCAGCAGCTACAGTATGAACACTGAAGCTTTCTTT,CASSYSMNTEAFF
TRBV5-1,NA,NA,TRBJ2-3,TGCGCCAGCAGCTTGGCCCGGGGTGCGGCAGATACGCAGTATTTT,CASSLARGAADTQYF
TRBV6-5,NA,NA,TRBJ2-2,TGTGCCAGCAGTCCCACCCCTAGGCCCGGGGAGCTGTTTTTT,CASSPTPRPGELFF
TRBV30,NA,TRBD1,TRBJ2-2,TGTGCCCGGTCCGGGACAGGGTTGACCGGGGAGCTGTTTTTT,CARSGTGLTGELFF
TRBV7-2,NA,NA,TRBJ2-4,TGTGCCAGCAGTTCTCATCAGGGGCGCGGATCCAAAAACATTCAGTACTTC,CASSSHQGRGSKNIQYF
TRBV19,NA,NA,TRBJ2-7,TGTGCCAGTAGTATACCCGGATCGTTGGGCACTGTCGAGCAGTACTTC,CASSIPGSLGTVEQYF
TRBV6-1,NA,NA,TRBJ1-2,TGTGCCAGCATAATAGCTAACTATGGCTACACCTTC,CASIIANYGYTF
TRBV23-1,NA,NA,TRBJ1-6,TGCGCCAGCAGTCCCGAGGCTGATTCACCCCTCCACTTT,CASSPEADSPLHF
TRBV19,NA,NA,TRBJ2-3,TGTGCCAGTAGCCGCCCCCGGGGGGCCTTGGATACGCAGTATTTT,CASSRPRGALDTQYF
TRBV6-4,NA,TRBD1,TRBJ1-1,TGTGCCAGCAGTGAACAGGGGCGCACTGAAGCTTTCTTT,CASSEQGRTEAFF
TRBV7-2,NA,NA,TRBJ1-1,TGTGCCAGCGGGGTGGGGGGAGGTTTGAACACTGAAGCTTTCTTT,CASGVGGGLNTEAFF
TRBV15,NA,NA,TRBJ2-3,TGTGCCACCAGCAAGACTCTTCCGAGGCCAGATACGCAGTATTTT,CATSKTLPRPDTQYF
TRBV15,few,NA,TRBJ2-7,TGTGCCACCAGCAGAGACCGGGGCTACGAGCAGTACTTC,CATSRDRGYEQYF
TRBV7-2,NA,NA,TRBJ1-6,TGTGCCAGCAGCTTGGTCAGGGATTCACCCCTCCACTTT,CASSLVRDSPLHF
TRBV28,NA,NA,TRBJ1-2,TGTGCCAGCAGTGAAGGATCGACCGGGCCTGGGGGGGGCTACACCTTC,CASSEGSTGPGGGYTF
TRBV19,NA,TRBD1,TRBJ2-5,TGTGCCAGTAGTCCCGGACAGGGGAGAGAGACCCAGTACTTC,CASSPGQGRETQYF
TRBV5-4,NA,TRBD1,TRBJ2-7,TGTGCCAGCAGCCCTACCGGGACAGGGGGCGACGAGCAGTACTTC,CASSPTGTGGDEQYF
TRBV6-5,NA,NA,TRBJ2-1,TGTGCCAGCAGTCACGTAGACACGAACAATGAGCAGTTCTTC,CASSHVDTNNEQFF
TRBV7-2,once,NA,TRBJ1-2,TGTGCCAGCAGCTTAAACGGGCTATGGGGGGGCCCTAACTATGGCTACACCTTC,CASSLNGLWGGPNYGYTF
TRBV7-3,NA,TRBD1,TRBJ1-2,TGTGCCAGCAGCTTACAGGGGGCAGATGGCTACACCTTC,CASSLQGADGYTF
TRBV5-6,few,TRBD1,TRBJ1-2,TGTGCCAGCAGCTTGGGACCCGGGACAGCTAACTATGGCTACACCTTC,CASSLGPGTANYGYTF
TRBV12-5,NA,TRBD2,TRBJ2-1,TGTGCTAGTGGTTTCTCGGGGGGAGCTTACAATGAGCAGTTCTTC,CASGFSGGAYNEQFF
TRBV6-1,NA,TRBD1,TRBJ1-5,TGTGCCAGCAGTGAGTACAGGGGAGGTGGCAATCAGCCCCAGCATTTT,CASSEYRGGGNQPQHF